These 5 T cell receptor beta chains were all obtained from the same sample, sequenced in a study of T-cell memory formation after mild COVID-19. TCRdb itself ran the 5' RACE reads through MiXCR, one entry per CDR3 protein. The sample lists approximately 300,000 distinct CDR3 sequences; approximately 15% were seen once. The sequenced sample consisted of PBMCs or a T cell subset sorted from them (not recorded which). All receptors derive from a man aged 18 to 30 who had mild COVID-19 (a few samples of this study predate the infection). Cell type and time point are not known.

The chain combines TRBV10-3 with TRBJ2-2; D is possibly TRBD1 (6 bases). The germline CDR1 and CDR2 sequences are ENHRY and SYGVKD. V shed 7 bases and J shed 4 bases, with 13 bases lying between them. The CDR3 is 14 residues long. The CDR3 DNA reads TGTGCCATCACGGCAGGGGCCCGCACCGGGGAGCTGTTTTTT. Translated, it gives CAITAGARTGELFF.

This clonotype was detected only a few times. The chain employs TRBV29-1 and TRBJ2-3; no reliable D call. CDR3 length equals 12 residues. The V end lost 6 bases, the J end lost 4 bases, and 11 bases lay between the germline ends. Germline V gene data show CDR1 as SQVTM and CDR2 as ANQGSEA. CDR3 nucleotide sequence: TGCAGCGTAAGGACCTGGGCAGATACGCAGTATTTT. It translates to CSVRTWADTQYF.

This clonotype was counted a few times. The V and J genes are TRBV6-2 or TRBV6-3 and TRBJ1-5; perhaps TRBD1 as D (6 bases). In germline, CDR1 is MNHEY, CDR2 SVGEGT. Trimming removed 2 bases from V and 3 bases from J, with 11 bases in between. This CDR3 spans 15 amino acids. CDR3 amino acids: CASSYGPGVNQPQHF. As DNA, the CDR3 is TGTGCCAGCAGTTACGGGCCAGGGGTCAATCAGCCCCAGCATTTT.

This clonotype was counted between two and nine times. The rearrangement uses TRBV11-2 and TRBJ2-7; possibly TRBD1 or TRBD2 for D (5 bases each). CDR3 length: 14 amino acids. Germline-derived CDR1 and CDR2 are SGHAT and FQNNGV. The V gene lost 5 bases and the J gene lost 4 bases, with 15 bases spanning the gap. DNA for the CDR3: TGTGCCAGCAGCAGGGACCAGGGTGGATACGAGCAGTACGTC. Its protein product is CASSRDQGGYEQYV.

This chain uses TRBV5-1 with TRBJ1-4; 7 bases line up with TRBD1. The CDR3 totals 14 residues. Trimming took 2 bases from V and 12 from J; bases not matched to a gene: 10. Germline CDR1 is SGHRS and CDR2 is YFSETQ. The DNA of the CDR3 is TGCGCCAGCAGCTTATTCGACAGGGCTGGGGAACTGTTTTTT. Translation: CASSLFDRAGELFF.